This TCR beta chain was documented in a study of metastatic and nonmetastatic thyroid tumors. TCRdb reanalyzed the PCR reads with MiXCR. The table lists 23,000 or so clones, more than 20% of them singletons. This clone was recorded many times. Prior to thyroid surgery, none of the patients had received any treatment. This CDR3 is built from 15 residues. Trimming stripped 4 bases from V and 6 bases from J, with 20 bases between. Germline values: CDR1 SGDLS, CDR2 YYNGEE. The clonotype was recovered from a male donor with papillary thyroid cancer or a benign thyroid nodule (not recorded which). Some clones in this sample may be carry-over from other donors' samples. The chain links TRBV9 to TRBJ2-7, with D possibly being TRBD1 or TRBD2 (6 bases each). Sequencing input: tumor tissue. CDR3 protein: CASSTLPGASSEQYF. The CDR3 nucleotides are TGTGCCAGCAGCACACTCCCGGGGGCCAGCAGCGAGCAGTACTTC.